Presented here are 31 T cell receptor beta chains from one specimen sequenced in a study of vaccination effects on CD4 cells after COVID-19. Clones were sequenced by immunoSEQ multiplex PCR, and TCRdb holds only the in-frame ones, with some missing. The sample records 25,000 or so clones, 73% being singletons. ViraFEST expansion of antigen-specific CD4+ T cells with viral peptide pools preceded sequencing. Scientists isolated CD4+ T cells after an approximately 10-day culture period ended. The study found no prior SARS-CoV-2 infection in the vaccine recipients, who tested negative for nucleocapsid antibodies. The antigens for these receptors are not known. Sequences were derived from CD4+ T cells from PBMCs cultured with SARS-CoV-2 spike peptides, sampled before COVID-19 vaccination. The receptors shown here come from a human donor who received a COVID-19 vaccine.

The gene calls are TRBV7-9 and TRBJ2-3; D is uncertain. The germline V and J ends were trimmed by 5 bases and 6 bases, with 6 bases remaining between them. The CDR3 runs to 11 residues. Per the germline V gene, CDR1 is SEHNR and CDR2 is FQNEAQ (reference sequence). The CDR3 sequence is CASSPADTQYF. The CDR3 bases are TGTGCCAGCAGCCCCGCGGATACGCAGTATTTT.

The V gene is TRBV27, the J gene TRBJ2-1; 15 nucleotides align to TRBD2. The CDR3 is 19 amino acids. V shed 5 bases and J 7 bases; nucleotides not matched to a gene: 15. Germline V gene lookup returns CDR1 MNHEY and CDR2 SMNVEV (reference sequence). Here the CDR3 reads CASSMMMGTGTSGRNEQFF. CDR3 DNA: TGTGCCAGCAGTATGATGATGGGCACCGGGACTAGCGGGAGGAATGAGCAGTTCTTC.

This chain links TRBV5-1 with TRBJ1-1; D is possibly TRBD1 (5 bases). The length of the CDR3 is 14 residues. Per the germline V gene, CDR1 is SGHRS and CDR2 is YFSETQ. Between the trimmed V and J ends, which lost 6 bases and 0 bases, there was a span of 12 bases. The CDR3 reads CASNPGTVNTEAFF. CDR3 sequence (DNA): TGCGCCAGCAACCCGGGGACGGTGAACACTGAAGCTTTCTTT.

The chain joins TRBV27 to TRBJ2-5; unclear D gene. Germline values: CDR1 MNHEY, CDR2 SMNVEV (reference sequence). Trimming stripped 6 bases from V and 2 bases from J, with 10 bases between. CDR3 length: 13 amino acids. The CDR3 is CASRPYEQETQYF. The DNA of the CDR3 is TGTGCCAGCAGACCCTACGAACAAGAGACCCAGTACTTC.

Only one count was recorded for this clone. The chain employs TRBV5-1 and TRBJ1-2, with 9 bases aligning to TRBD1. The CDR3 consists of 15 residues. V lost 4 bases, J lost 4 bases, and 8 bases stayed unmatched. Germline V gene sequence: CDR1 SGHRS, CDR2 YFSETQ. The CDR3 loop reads CASSLTGGAGYGYTF. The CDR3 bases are TGCGCCAGCAGCCTTACAGGGGGCGCGGGCTATGGCTACACCTTC.

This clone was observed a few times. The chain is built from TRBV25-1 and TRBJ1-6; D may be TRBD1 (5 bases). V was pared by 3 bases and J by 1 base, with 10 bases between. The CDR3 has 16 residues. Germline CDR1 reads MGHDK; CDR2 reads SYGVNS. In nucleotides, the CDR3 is TGTGCCAGCAGTGATGTCGGGGGATCCTATAATTCACCCCTCCACTTT. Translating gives CASSDVGGSYNSPLHF.

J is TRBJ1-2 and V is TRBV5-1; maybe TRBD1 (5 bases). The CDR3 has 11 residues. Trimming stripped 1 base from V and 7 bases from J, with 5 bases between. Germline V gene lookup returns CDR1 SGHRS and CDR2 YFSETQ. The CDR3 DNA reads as TGCGCCAGCAGCTTGCAGGGTGGCTACACCTTC. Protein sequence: CASSLQGGYTF.

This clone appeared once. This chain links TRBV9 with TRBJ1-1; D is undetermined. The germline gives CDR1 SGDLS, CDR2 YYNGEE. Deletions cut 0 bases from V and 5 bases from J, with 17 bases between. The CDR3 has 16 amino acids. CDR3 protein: CASSVDTRGIGTEAFF. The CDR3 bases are TGTGCCAGCAGCGTAGACACCCGAGGCATAGGAACTGAAGCTTTCTTT.

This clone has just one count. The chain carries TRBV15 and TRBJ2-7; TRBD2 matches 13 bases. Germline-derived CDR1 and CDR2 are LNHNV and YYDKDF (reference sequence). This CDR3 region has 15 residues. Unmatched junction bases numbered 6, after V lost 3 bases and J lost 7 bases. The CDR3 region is CATSSPGLAGLEQYF. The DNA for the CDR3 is TGTGCCACCAGCAGTCCGGGACTAGCGGGATTGGAGCAGTACTTC.

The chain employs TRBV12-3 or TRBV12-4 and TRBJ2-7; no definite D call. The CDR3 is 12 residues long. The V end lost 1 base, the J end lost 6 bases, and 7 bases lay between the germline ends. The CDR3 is CASSLVGGEQYF. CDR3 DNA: TGTGCCAGCAGTTTAGTGGGTGGCGAGCAGTACTTC.

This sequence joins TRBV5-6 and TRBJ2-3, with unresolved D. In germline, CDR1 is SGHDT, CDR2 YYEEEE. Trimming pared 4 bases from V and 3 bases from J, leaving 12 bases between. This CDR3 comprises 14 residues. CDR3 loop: CASSPPALTDTQYF. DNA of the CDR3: TGTGCCAGCAGCCCACCCGCCTTAACAGATACGCAGTATTTT.

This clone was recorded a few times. CDR3 residues: CASSLQRGTEAFF. The CDR3 DNA reads TGTGCCAGCAGCTTACAGAGGGGTACTGAAGCTTTCTTT. The chain has TRBV7-8 and TRBJ1-1; the D gene is possibly TRBD1 (5 bases). V lost 2 bases and J 5 bases, leaving 9 bases between the germline ends. This CDR3 has 13 amino acids. Germline V gene sequence: CDR1 SGHVS, CDR2 FQNEAQ.

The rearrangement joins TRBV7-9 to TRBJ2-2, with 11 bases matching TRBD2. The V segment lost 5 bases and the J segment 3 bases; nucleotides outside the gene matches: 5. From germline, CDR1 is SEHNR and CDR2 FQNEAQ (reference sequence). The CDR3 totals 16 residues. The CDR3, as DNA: TGTGCCAGCAGCACCGGGACTAGCGGATACACCGGGGAGCTGTTTTTT. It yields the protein CASSTGTSGYTGELFF.

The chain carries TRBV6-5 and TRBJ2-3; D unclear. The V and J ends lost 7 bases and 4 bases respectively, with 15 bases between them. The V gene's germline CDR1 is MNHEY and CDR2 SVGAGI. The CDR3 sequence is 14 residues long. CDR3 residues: CASNHPAGSDTQYF. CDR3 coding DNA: TGTGCCAGCAATCACCCCGCCGGGTCAGATACGCAGTATTTT.

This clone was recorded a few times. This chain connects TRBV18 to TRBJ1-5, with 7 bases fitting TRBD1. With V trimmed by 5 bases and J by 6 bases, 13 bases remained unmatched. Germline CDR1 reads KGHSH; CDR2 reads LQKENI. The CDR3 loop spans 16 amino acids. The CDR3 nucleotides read TGTGCCAGCTCAACCGGGACAGAGCTATTAGGTCAGCCCCAGCATTTT. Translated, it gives CASSTGTELLGQPQHF.

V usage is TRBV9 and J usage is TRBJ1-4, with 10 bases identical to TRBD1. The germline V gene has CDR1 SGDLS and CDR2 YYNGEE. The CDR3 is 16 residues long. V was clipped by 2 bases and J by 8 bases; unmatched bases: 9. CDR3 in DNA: TGTGCCAGCAGCGTGACAGGGGGCCGGAGCGGAGAAAAACTGTTTTTT. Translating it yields CASSVTGGRSGEKLFF.

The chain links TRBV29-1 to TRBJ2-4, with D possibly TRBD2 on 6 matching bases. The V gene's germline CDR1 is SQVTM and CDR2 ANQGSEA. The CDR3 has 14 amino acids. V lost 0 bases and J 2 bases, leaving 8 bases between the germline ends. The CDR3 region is CSVEEAGTKNIQYF. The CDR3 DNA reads TGCAGCGTTGAAGAGGCGGGAACCAAAAACATTCAGTACTTC.

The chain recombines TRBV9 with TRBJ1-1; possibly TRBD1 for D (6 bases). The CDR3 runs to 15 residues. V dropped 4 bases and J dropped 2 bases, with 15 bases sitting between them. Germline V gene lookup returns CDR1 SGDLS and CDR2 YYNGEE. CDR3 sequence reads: CASSSGGGHNTEAFF. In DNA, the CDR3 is TGTGCCAGCAGCTCTGGAGGGGGGCACAACACTGAAGCTTTCTTT.

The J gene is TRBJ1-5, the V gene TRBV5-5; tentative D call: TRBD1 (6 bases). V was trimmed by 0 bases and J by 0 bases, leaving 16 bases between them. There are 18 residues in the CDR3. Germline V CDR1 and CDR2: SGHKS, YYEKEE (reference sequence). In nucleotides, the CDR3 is TGTGCCAGCAGCTTGGCACAGGGTGGGATCTATAGCAATCAGCCCCAGCATTTT. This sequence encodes CASSLAQGGIYSNQPQHF.

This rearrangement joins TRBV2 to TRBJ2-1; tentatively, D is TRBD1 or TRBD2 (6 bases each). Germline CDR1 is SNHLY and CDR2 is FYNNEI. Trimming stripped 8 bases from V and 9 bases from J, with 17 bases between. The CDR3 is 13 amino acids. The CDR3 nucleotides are TGTGCCAGCGGGGGGCAGGGATGGCCTGAGCAGTTCTTC. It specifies CASGGQGWPEQFF.

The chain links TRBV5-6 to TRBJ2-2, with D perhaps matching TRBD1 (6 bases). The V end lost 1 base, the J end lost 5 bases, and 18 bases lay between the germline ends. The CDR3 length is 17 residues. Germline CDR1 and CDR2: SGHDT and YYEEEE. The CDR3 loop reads CASSLRLLGGRTGELFF. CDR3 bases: TGTGCCAGCAGCTTGCGTCTCCTAGGGGGAAGGACCGGGGAGCTGTTTTTT.

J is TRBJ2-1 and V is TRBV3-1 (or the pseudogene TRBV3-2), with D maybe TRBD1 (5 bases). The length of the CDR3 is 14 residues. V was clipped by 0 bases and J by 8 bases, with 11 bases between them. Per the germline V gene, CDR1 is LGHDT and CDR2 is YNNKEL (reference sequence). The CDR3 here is CASSQEGQGYEQFF. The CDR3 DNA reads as TGTGCCAGCAGCCAAGAAGGGCAGGGTTATGAGCAGTTCTTC.

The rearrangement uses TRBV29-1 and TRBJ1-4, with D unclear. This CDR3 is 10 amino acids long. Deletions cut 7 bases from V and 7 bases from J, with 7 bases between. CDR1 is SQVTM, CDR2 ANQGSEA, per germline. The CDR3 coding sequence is TGCAGCGCCTTTGGTGAAAAACTGTTTTTT. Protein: CSAFGEKLFF.

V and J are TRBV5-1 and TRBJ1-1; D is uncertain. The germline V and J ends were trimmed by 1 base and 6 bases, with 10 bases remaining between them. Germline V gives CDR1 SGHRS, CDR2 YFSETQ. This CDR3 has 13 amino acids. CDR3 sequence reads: CASSLIDQAEAFF. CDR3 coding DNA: TGCGCCAGCAGCTTGATTGATCAGGCTGAAGCTTTCTTT.

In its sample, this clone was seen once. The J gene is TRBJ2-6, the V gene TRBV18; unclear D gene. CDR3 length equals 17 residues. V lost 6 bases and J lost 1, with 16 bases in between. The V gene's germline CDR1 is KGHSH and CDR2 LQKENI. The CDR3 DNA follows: TGTGCCAGCTCCTACCTGTCGGAGCTATCTGGGGCCAACGTCCTGACTTTC. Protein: CASSYLSELSGANVLTF. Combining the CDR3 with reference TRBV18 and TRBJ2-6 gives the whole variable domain NAGVMQNPRHLVRRRGQEARLRCSPMKGHSHVYWYRQLPEEGLKFMVYLQKENIIDESGMPKERFSAEFPKEGPSILRIQQVVRGDSAAYFCASSYLSELSGANVLTFGAGSRLTVL.

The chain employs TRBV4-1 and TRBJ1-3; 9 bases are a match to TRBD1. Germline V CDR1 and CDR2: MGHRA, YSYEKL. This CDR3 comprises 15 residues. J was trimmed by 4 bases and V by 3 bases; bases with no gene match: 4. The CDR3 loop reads CASSHPGTGGNTIYF. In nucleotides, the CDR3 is TGCGCCAGCAGCCACCCGGGGACAGGGGGAAACACCATATATTTT.

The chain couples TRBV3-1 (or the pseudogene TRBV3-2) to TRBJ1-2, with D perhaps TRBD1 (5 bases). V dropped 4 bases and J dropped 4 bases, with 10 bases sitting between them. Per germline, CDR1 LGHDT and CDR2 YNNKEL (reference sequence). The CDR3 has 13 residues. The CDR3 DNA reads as TGTGCCAGCAGCCTGGGACGGGCCTATGGCTACACCTTC. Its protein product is CASSLGRAYGYTF.

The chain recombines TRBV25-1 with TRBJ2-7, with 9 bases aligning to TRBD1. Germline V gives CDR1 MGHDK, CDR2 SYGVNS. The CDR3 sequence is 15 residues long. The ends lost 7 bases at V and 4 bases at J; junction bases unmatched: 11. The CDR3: CASTNSGTGKYEQYF. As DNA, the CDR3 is TGTGCCAGCACGAATTCAGGGACAGGGAAATACGAGCAGTACTTC.

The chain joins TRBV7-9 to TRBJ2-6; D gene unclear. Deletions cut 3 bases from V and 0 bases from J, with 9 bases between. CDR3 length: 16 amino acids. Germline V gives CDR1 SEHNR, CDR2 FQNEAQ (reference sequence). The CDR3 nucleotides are TGTGCCAGCAGCTTTTATTGGGACTCTGGGGCCAACGTCCTGACTTTC. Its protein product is CASSFYWDSGANVLTF.

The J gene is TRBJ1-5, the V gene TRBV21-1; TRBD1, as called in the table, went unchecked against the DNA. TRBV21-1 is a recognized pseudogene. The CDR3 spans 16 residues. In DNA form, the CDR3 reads TGTGCCAGCAGCAAAGAACAGGGCCGAGGCAATCAGCCCCAGCATTTT. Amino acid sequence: CASSKEQGRGNQPQHF.

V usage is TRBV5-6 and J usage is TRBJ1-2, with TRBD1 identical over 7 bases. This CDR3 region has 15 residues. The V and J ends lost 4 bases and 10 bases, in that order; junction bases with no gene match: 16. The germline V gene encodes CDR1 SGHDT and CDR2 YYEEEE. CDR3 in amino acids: CASSMEGQVIIDYTF. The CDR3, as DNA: TGTGCCAGCAGCATGGAAGGACAGGTCATTATCGACTACACCTTC.